The clone carrying this T cell receptor (beta chain) was found many times. Germline V gene lookup returns CDR1 MNHNS and CDR2 SASEGT. The CDR3 extends over 14 amino acids. The ends were cut back, 8 bases at V and 1 base at J, with 14 bases in the middle. These data originate in a study of T cells in Graves' hyperthyroidism and ophthalmopathy. Turning to the study itself: Upon initial diagnosis and before any treatment, peripheral blood was collected.

Researchers amplified the TCR beta CDR3 regions from RNA transcripts. First-round RT-PCR of the TCR CDR3 relied on the HTBI primer set. MiXCR was run by TCRdb on the multiplex PCR reads, yielding one entry per CDR3 protein. The sample lists about 350,000 distinct CDR3 sequences, over 15% seen once, with about 4% in the top ten. Graves' hyperthyroidism was deemed stable absent ophthalmopathy progression within 18 months. Aged 18 to 65, the patients had hyperthyroidism that was newly diagnosed and had lasted under 2 months. PBMCs were obtained from roughly 10 ml fresh peripheral blood. Material for sequencing was blood. The receptor was derived from a woman aged 18 to 35 with Graves' hyperthyroidism. The chain joins TRBV6-1 to TRBJ2-5; D ambiguous. The CDR3 bases are TGTGCCAGCCCAAACCCGGACGGCCAAGAGACCCAGTACTTC. Its translation is CASPNPDGQETQYF.